A single sample gave rise to the 18 T cell receptor beta chains below, sequenced in a study of CD8 T cells in Susac syndrome. It was with random hexamers that roughly 0.5 to 1 ug RNA was reverse transcribed. TCRdb redid the calling of the immunoSEQ multiplex PCR reads with MiXCR, one entry per CDR3 protein. The profile shows 71,000 or so distinct CDR3 sequences, roughly 93% of them singletons. Sequences were obtained from CD4+ T cells from PBMCs. All receptors come from a human donor with Susac syndrome.

The chain employs TRBV13 and TRBJ1-6; D might be TRBD1 (5 bases). The CDR3 runs to 16 residues. V was clipped by 3 bases and J by 10 bases, with 19 bases between them. Germline loops: CDR1 PRHDT, CDR2 FYEKMQ (reference sequence). The CDR3 loop is CASSLYSHRRISPLHF. DNA of the CDR3: TGTGCCAGCAGCTTGTATTCACACAGGAGAATATCACCCCTCCACTTT.

The CDR3, as DNA: TGTGCCAGCAGCTTAGCAACAAAGACAGGGACCGCTTTCTTT. Translation gives CASSLATKTGTAFF. The genes are TRBV11-1 and TRBJ1-1; 7 bases agree with TRBD1. V shed 0 bases and J 11 bases; nucleotides not matched to a gene: 9. Germline V gene sequence: CDR1 SGHAT, CDR2 FQDESV (reference sequence). The CDR3 is made up of 14 amino acids.

CDR3: CASSEAEGNYGYTF. Written as DNA, the CDR3 is TGTGCCAGCAGTGAAGCCGAGGGTAACTATGGCTACACCTTC. This chain joins TRBV2 and TRBJ1-2; D call uncertain. The CDR3 length is 14 residues. The V end lost 0 bases, the J end lost 1 base, and 6 bases lay between the germline ends. Per the germline V gene, CDR1 is SNHLY and CDR2 is FYNNEI.

The V and J genes are TRBV5-4 and TRBJ2-7; D is unresolved. V was cut by 5 bases and J by 2 bases, with 14 bases left in between. Germline V gives CDR1 SGHNT, CDR2 YYREEE (reference sequence). The CDR3 has 14 residues. CDR3 sequence: CASSHPSGAYEQYF. The CDR3 nucleotides are TGTGCCAGCAGTCACCCATCGGGTGCCTACGAGCAGTACTTC. The full variable domain, completed using reference TRBV5-4 and TRBJ2-7, is ETGVTQSPTHLIKTRGQQVTLRCSSQSGHNTVSWYQQALGQGPQFIFQYYREEENGRGNFPPRFSGLQFPNYSSELNVNALELDDSALYLCASSHPSGAYEQYFGPGTRLTVT.

The V call is TRBV18, the J call TRBJ2-7; the D gene is possibly TRBD1 (6 bases). Germline values: CDR1 KGHSH, CDR2 LQKENI. The CDR3 totals 14 residues. The ends were cut back, 3 bases at V and 4 bases at J, with 13 bases in the middle. CDR3 nucleotide sequence: TGTGCCAGCTCACCCGATCCCGGACAGTACGAGCAGTACTTC. Translating gives CASSPDPGQYEQYF.

The chain joins TRBV4-3 to TRBJ2-5; D possibly corresponds to TRBD1 (6 bases). The CDR3 extends over 13 amino acids. The V end lost 0 bases, the J end lost 6 bases, and 8 bases lay between the germline ends. Germline CDR1 and CDR2: LGHNA and YSLEER. CDR3 DNA sequence: TGCGCCAGCAGCCAAGAGCAGGGGCAGACCCAGTACTTC. It is translated as CASSQEQGQTQYF.

The chain employs TRBV6-5 and TRBJ1-1; D possibly corresponds to TRBD1 (5 bases). Germline V lookup: CDR1 MNHEY, CDR2 SVGAGI. This CDR3 region has 20 residues. V dropped 0 bases and J dropped 1 base, with 24 bases sitting between them. CDR3 region: CASSYSIQDVGVGANTEAFF. For the CDR3, the DNA is TGTGCCAGCAGTTACTCGATACAAGATGTAGGGGTTGGGGCGAACACTGAAGCTTTCTTT.

The V gene is TRBV7-2, the J gene TRBJ1-1; D is unclear. Trimming took off 4 bases at V and 5 bases at J, with 11 bases between the two ends. The germline gives CDR1 SGHTA, CDR2 FQGNSA. CDR3 length equals 13 residues. Written as DNA, the CDR3 is TGTGCCAGCAGCTCATCCAGTGGGACTGAAGCTTTCTTT. Its protein is CASSSSSGTEAFF. Filled out from reference TRBV7-2 and TRBJ1-1, the complete variable domain reads GAGVSQSPSNKVTEKGKDVELRCDPISGHTALYWYRQSLGQGLEFLIYFQGNSAPDKSGLPSDRFSAERTGGSVSTLTIQRTQQEDSAVYLCASSSSSGTEAFFGQGTRLTVV.

The CDR3 spells CASSLLPGGAGDTQYF. The CDR3 nucleotides are TGTGCCAGCAGTCTTCTTCCGGGGGGGGCAGGAGATACGCAGTATTTT. This rearrangement joins TRBV12-3 or TRBV12-4 to TRBJ2-3; 8 bases are a match to TRBD2. The CDR3 runs to 16 residues. J lost 5 bases, V lost 5 bases, and 12 bases had no gene match.

The chain couples TRBV5-6 to TRBJ2-7; 10 nucleotides align to TRBD1. Trimming took 3 bases from V and 3 from J; bases not matched to a gene: 3. In germline, CDR1 is SGHDT, CDR2 YYEEEE. The CDR3 runs to 14 residues. CDR3 residues: CASSWDRGLYEQYF. CDR3 sequence (DNA): TGTGCCAGCAGCTGGGACAGGGGACTCTACGAGCAGTACTTC. The full variable domain, its missing parts supplied by reference TRBV5-6 and TRBJ2-7, is DAGVTQSPTHLIKTRGQQVTLRCSPKSGHDTVSWYQQALGQGPQFIFQYYEEEERQRGNFPDRFSGHQFPNYSSELNVNALLLGDSALYLCASSWDRGLYEQYFGPGTRLTVT.

The chain has TRBV6-5 and TRBJ1-1; TRBD1 might be the D (5 bases). This CDR3 is built from 15 residues. Germline lookup yields CDR1 MNHEY and CDR2 SVGAGI. Between the trimmed V and J ends, which lost 0 bases and 5 bases, there was a span of 13 bases. This chain's CDR3 is CASSYSTQGRTEAFF. The CDR3 nucleotides read TGTGCCAGCAGTTACTCGACTCAGGGTCGGACTGAAGCTTTCTTT.

The chain links TRBV20-1 to TRBJ2-3; 11 nucleotides line up with TRBD1. CDR3 size: 16 residues. CDR1 is DFQATT, CDR2 SNEGSKA, per germline (reference sequence). After removal of 4 bases from V and 6 bases from J, the junction contained 12 bases not matched to a gene. CDR3 nucleotides: TGCAGTGCTATACCCCCGGGACAGGGGGTAGGGGATACGCAGTATTTT. It encodes CSAIPPGQGVGDTQYF.

The chain joins TRBV20-1 to TRBJ1-4, with TRBD1 as a possible D gene (6 bases). Germline CDR1 is DFQATT and CDR2 is SNEGSKA (reference sequence). Between the trimmed V and J ends, which lost 3 bases and 1 base, there was a span of 15 bases. The CDR3 loop spans 16 amino acids. This CDR3 reads CSARGTIRGTNEKLFF. CDR3 bases: TGCAGTGCTAGGGGGACTATCAGGGGAACTAATGAAAAACTGTTTTTT.

This clonotype was recorded a few times. The chain combines TRBV5-4 with TRBJ1-2; TRBD1 is a possible D gene (6 bases). Trimming took 0 bases from V and 3 from J, leaving 6 bases between them. There are 13 residues in the CDR3. From germline, CDR1 is SGHNT and CDR2 YYREEE (reference sequence). CDR3 protein: CASSLDRDYGYTF. The CDR3 DNA is TGTGCCAGCAGCTTGGACAGGGACTATGGCTACACCTTC.

The chain links TRBV7-9 to TRBJ2-5, with D possibly matching TRBD1 (6 bases). The V end was cut by 6 bases, the J end by 3 bases, with 11 bases between. This CDR3 is 13 amino acids long. The germline CDR1 and CDR2 sequences are SEHNR and FQNEAQ (reference sequence). In DNA, the CDR3 is TGTGCCAGCAGTTTCGACAGGAAAGAGACCCAGTACTTC. Amino acid sequence: CASSFDRKETQYF.

This chain links TRBV15 with TRBJ2-1; no reliable D call. In germline, CDR1 is LNHNV, CDR2 YYDKDF (reference sequence). This CDR3 comprises 16 residues. Between the trimmed V and J ends, which lost 3 bases and 3 bases, there was a span of 15 bases. This CDR3 is CATSSRMGSGYNEQFF. The CDR3 bases are TGTGCCACCAGCAGTAGGATGGGCTCCGGCTACAATGAGCAGTTCTTC.

This clonotype showed up just once. CDR3 region: CASNRLDGGLGYTF. CDR3 DNA: TGTGCCAGTAACCGGTTAGACGGGGGCTTGGGCTACACCTTC. The rearrangement links TRBV19 to TRBJ1-2, with a possible D match to TRBD1 (6 bases). From germline, CDR1 is LNHDA and CDR2 SQIVND (reference sequence). With 7 bases removed from V and 8 bases from J, the gap between germline ends came to 20 bases. The CDR3 is 14 residues long.

This chain joins TRBV12-3 or TRBV12-4 and TRBJ1-1; D is ambiguous. Trimming stripped 3 bases from V and 0 bases from J, with 5 bases between. The CDR3 has 13 amino acids. CDR3 sequence: CASSFYLNTEAFF. CDR3 DNA: TGTGCCAGCAGTTTCTATTTGAACACTGAAGCTTTCTTT.